Listed below are T cell receptor beta chains from one sample, sequenced in a study of CD8 T cells in Susac syndrome. Via MiXCR, TCRdb re-called the immunoSEQ multiplex PCR reads, giving one row per CDR3 protein. This table has about 200,000 distinct CDR3 sequences, roughly 90% appearing once. Input material: CD8+ T cells from PBMCs. The receptors derive from a human donor with multiple sclerosis. The CDR3 runs from the conserved cysteine through the conserved F or W. D genes are given only for firm matches. Not all rows give a size; the values are once, few, many and, for expanded clones, a class.

V: TRBV25-1; size: -; J: TRBJ2-7; D: TRBD1; CDR3: CASSGPPQGGYEQYF; DNA: TGTGCCAGCAGCGGGCCCCCACAGGGGGGCTACGAGCAGTACTTC
V: TRBV7-9; size: -; J: TRBJ1-2; D: -; CDR3: CASSTQGLSYGYTF; DNA: TGTGCCAGCAGCACACAGGGTTTGAGCTATGGCTACACCTTC
V: TRBV27; size: -; J: TRBJ2-1; D: TRBD2; CDR3: CASSAERLAGGPGNEQFF; DNA: TGTGCCAGCAGTGCGGAGAGACTAGCGGGAGGGCCAGGCAATGAGCAGTTCTTC
V: TRBV11-3; size: -; J: TRBJ2-7; D: -; CDR3: CASSLRSGARREQYF; DNA: TGTGCCAGCAGCTTACGGTCAGGGGCACGGAGAGAGCAGTACTTC
V: TRBV27; size: -; J: TRBJ2-7; D: -; CDR3: CASSLYSGISYEQYF; DNA: TGTGCCAGCAGTTTATATTCCGGGATCTCCTACGAGCAGTACTTC
V: TRBV12-3/TRBV12-4; size: -; J: TRBJ2-3; D: -; CDR3: CASSGVRTDTQYF; DNA: TGTGCCAGCAGTGGGGTCCGAACAGATACGCAGTATTTT
V: TRBV7-7; size: once; J: TRBJ1-2; D: -; CDR3: CAVQRDLSDGYTF; DNA: TGTGCTGTTCAACGGGACCTGAGCGATGGCTACACCTTC
V: TRBV19; size: -; J: TRBJ1-1; D: -; CDR3: CASSGGQGLTEAFF; DNA: TGTGCCAGTTCCGGGGGGCAGGGCCTCACTGAAGCTTTCTTT
V: TRBV4-1; size: -; J: TRBJ2-7; D: -; CDR3: CASSQGISVSGQTYEQYF; DNA: TGCGCCAGCAGCCAAGGAATATCTGTGTCAGGGCAAACCTACGAGCAGTACTTC
V: TRBV13; size: -; J: TRBJ2-1; D: -; CDR3: CASSLIAEGNEQFF; DNA: TGTGCCAGCAGCTTAATTGCTGAGGGAAATGAGCAGTTCTTC
V: TRBV7-9; size: once; J: TRBJ2-5; D: -; CDR3: CASSFLTGQEKETQYF; DNA: TGTGCCAGCAGCTTTTTAACAGGGCAAGAGAAAGAGACCCAGTACTTC
V: TRBV27; size: -; J: TRBJ1-1; D: -; CDR3: CASSLWPLNTEAFF; DNA: TGTGCCAGCAGTTTGTGGCCTTTGAACACTGAAGCTTTCTTT
V: TRBV11-3; size: -; J: TRBJ2-1; D: -; CDR3: CASSTKPVWNEQFF; DNA: TGTGCCAGCAGCACCAAACCAGTCTGGAATGAGCAGTTCTTC
V: TRBV5-1; size: once; J: TRBJ2-7; D: -; CDR3: CASSLVGGGAYEQYF; DNA: TGCGCCAGCAGCTTGGTGGGAGGGGGAGCTTACGAGCAGTACTTC
V: TRBV14; size: -; J: TRBJ2-5; D: TRBD2; CDR3: CASSQEPFPGGSETQYF; DNA: TGTGCCAGCAGCCAAGAACCCTTTCCGGGGGGGAGTGAGACCCAGTACTTC
V: TRBV9; size: -; J: TRBJ2-3; D: TRBD1; CDR3: CASSKGQGAFGADTQYF; DNA: TGTGCCAGCAGCAAGGGACAGGGGGCGTTCGGAGCAGATACGCAGTATTTT
V: TRBV29-1; size: -; J: TRBJ1-5; D: -; CDR3: CSAPLGGTQHF; DNA: TGCAGCGCCCCGCTGGGTGGGACCCAGCATTTT
V: TRBV7-2; size: -; J: TRBJ2-7; D: TRBD2; CDR3: CASSPLAVLYSSYEQYF; DNA: TGTGCCAGCAGCCCACTAGCGGTTCTGTACAGCTCCTACGAGCAGTACTTC
V: TRBV4-3; size: -; J: TRBJ2-7; D: TRBD1; CDR3: CASSQEGLGSGGYYEQYF; DNA: TGCGCCAGCAGCCAAGAGGGTCTGGGGTCAGGGGGATATTACGAGCAGTACTTC
V: TRBV7-8; size: -; J: TRBJ1-5; D: -; CDR3: CASSLGLQPQHF; DNA: TGTGCCAGCAGCTTGGGGCTCCAGCCCCAGCATTTT
V: TRBV5-1; size: -; J: TRBJ2-3; D: -; CDR3: CASSLALTTDTQYF; DNA: TGCGCCAGCAGCTTGGCACTTACCACAGATACGCAGTATTTT
V: TRBV24-1; size: -; J: TRBJ1-2; D: -; CDR3: CATSDGGYRSGYTF; DNA: TGTGCCACCAGTGATGGTGGGTACCGCTCTGGCTACACCTTC
V: TRBV4-2; size: -; J: TRBJ1-4; D: -; CDR3: CASSHLGAEKLFF; DNA: TGTGCCAGCAGCCACTTGGGGGCTGAAAAACTGTTTTTT
V: TRBV7-3; size: -; J: TRBJ2-3; D: -; CDR3: CASSLGGPSTDTQYF; DNA: TGTGCCAGCAGCTTGGGGGGCCCTAGCACAGATACGCAGTATTTT
V: TRBV5-1; size: -; J: TRBJ1-2; D: -; CDR3: CASSSLAAYGYTF; DNA: TGCGCCAGCAGCTCGCTGGCGGCTTATGGCTACACCTTC
V: TRBV4-1; size: -; J: TRBJ1-5; D: -; CDR3: CASSQERLGNQPQHF; DNA: TGCGCCAGCAGCCAAGAGAGATTGGGGAATCAGCCCCAGCATTTT
V: TRBV23-1; size: -; J: TRBJ2-1; D: TRBD2; CDR3: CASSQAEGAGGREQFF; DNA: TGCGCCAGCAGCCAAGCGGAGGGAGCGGGGGGGCGGGAGCAGTTCTTC
V: TRBV15; size: -; J: TRBJ1-5; D: -; CDR3: CATIESPSSNQPQHF; DNA: TGTGCCACCATCGAGAGCCCCTCTAGCAATCAGCCCCAGCATTTT
V: TRBV19; size: -; J: TRBJ1-1; D: -; CDR3: CAIVQGGEAFF; DNA: TGTGCCATCGTACAGGGAGGGGAAGCTTTCTTT
V: TRBV7-2; size: -; J: TRBJ1-2; D: -; CDR3: CASSLTGSNYGYTF; DNA: TGTGCCAGCAGCTTAACAGGGAGTAACTATGGCTACACCTTC
V: TRBV12-3/TRBV12-4; size: -; J: TRBJ2-4; D: -; CDR3: CASRWGPGRVNIQYF; DNA: TGTGCCAGCAGATGGGGACCGGGCAGGGTAAACATTCAGTACTTC
V: TRBV7-9; size: once; J: TRBJ1-3; D: -; CDR3: CASSLIFGGRNTIYF; DNA: TGTGCCAGCAGCTTAATTTTCGGGGGACGAAACACCATATATTTT
V: TRBV29-1; size: -; J: TRBJ1-2; D: -; CDR3: CSVEELTQDHHGYTF; DNA: TGCAGCGTTGAAGAGCTCACTCAGGACCACCATGGCTACACCTTC
V: TRBV14; size: once; J: TRBJ1-2; D: -; CDR3: CASSRRVVGGYTF; DNA: TGTGCCAGCAGTCGGCGGGTTGTTGGTGGCTACACCTTC
V: TRBV28; size: -; J: TRBJ2-3; D: -; CDR3: CASSSLRADTQYF; DNA: TGTGCCAGCAGTTCTCTACGCGCAGATACGCAGTATTTT
V: TRBV27; size: -; J: TRBJ2-4; D: -; CDR3: CASSLSPQAKNIQYF; DNA: TGTGCCAGCAGTTTATCCCCACAAGCCAAAAACATTCAGTACTTC